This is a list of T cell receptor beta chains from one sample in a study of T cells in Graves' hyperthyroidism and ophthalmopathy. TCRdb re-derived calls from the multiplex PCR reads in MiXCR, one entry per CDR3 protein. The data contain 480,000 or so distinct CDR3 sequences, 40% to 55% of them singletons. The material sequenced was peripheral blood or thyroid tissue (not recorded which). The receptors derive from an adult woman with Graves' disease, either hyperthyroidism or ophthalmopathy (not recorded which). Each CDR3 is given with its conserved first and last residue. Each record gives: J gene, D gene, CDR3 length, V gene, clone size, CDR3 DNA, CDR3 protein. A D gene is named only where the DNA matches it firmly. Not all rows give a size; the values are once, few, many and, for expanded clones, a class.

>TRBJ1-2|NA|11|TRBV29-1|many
TGCAGCGATACTGGAGGCAGGGGCTACACCTTC
CSDTGGRGYTF
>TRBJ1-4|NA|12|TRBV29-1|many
TGCAGCGTAGGACAGAATAATGAAAAACTGTTTTTT
CSVGQNNEKLFF
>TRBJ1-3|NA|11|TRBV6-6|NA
TGTGCCAGCAGTGCCGGAAACACCATATATTTT
CASSAGNTIYF
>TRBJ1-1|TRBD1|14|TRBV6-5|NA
TGTGCCAGCAGTTACGACAGGGGGTACACTGAAGCTTTCTTT
CASSYDRGYTEAFF
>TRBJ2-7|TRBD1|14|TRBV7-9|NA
TGTGCCAGCAGAGGACAGGGTCCAGGAAACGAGCAGTACTTC
CASRGQGPGNEQYF
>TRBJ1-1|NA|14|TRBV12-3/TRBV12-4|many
TGTGCCAGCAGTCCCCGGGGAGGGAGGGCTGAAGCTTTCTTT
CASSPRGGRAEAFF
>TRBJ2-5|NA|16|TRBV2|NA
TGTGCCAGCAGTGAAGGACAGGGGAGGGAAAGGGAGACCCAGTACTTC
CASSEGQGRERETQYF
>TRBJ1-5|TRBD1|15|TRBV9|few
TGTGCCAGCAGTCTGGGGACAGGGGGTATTCAGCCCCAGCATTTT
CASSLGTGGIQPQHF
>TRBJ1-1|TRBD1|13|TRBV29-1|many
TGCAGCGTTTCGACAGGGTCGGGGACTGAAGCTTTCTTT
CSVSTGSGTEAFF
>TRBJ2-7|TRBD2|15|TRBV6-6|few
TGTGCCAGCAGTGAAACTAGCGGGAGCTCCTACGAGCAGTACTTC
CASSETSGSSYEQYF
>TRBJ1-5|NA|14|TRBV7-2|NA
TGTGCCAGCAGCTTAAAAGGTTACTACCAGCCCCAGCATTTT
CASSLKGYYQPQHF
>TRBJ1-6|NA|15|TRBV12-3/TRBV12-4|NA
TGTGCCAGCAGGGTAGGGGTACTTGGCAATTCACCCCTCCACTTT
CASRVGVLGNSPLHF
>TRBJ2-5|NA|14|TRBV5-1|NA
TGCGCCAGCAGCCCCGACCCTCCGGAAGAGACCCAGTACTTC
CASSPDPPEETQYF
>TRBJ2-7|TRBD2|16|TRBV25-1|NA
TGTGCCAGTAGTATATCGGGACTAGCGGGAGTCTACGAGCAGTACTTC
CASSISGLAGVYEQYF
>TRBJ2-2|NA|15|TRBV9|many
TGTGCCAGCAGCGTCGGGACGCCGAACACCGGGGAGCTGTTTTTT
CASSVGTPNTGELFF
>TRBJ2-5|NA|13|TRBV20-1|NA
TGCAGTGCTAGAGGTCCGGGTAGGGGGACCCAGTACTTC
CSARGPGRGTQYF
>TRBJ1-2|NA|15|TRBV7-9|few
TGTGCCAGCAGCCCTCCGGGCGGAGCCAACTATGGCTACACCTTC
CASSPPGGANYGYTF
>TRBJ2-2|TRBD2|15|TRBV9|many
TGTGCCTCAAGAGGGCTAGCGGGAGAGGCCGGGGAGCTGTTTTTT
CASRGLAGEAGELFF
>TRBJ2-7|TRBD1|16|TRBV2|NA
TGTGCCAGCAGGGGTTATCGGGACAGCACACAGTACGAGCAGTACTTC
CASRGYRDSTQYEQYF
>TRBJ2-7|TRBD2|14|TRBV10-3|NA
TGTGCCACCCGTAGCGGGGGCTCAACTAACGAGCAGTACTTC
CATRSGGSTNEQYF
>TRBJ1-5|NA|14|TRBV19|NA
TGTGCCAGTAGTGAAGGACAAGTCAATCAGCCCCAGCATTTT
CASSEGQVNQPQHF
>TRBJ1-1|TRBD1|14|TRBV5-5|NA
TGTGCCAGCAGCCACCGGGACAGGTGGGGGGAAGCTTTCTTT
CASSHRDRWGEAFF
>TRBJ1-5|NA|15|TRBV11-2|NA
TGTGCCAGCAGCTTAGGTTCGACAATGGATCAGCCCCAGCATTTT
CASSLGSTMDQPQHF
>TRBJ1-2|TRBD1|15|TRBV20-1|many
TGCAGTGCTAGAGATCATGGGACAGCGAACTATGGCTACACCTTC
CSARDHGTANYGYTF
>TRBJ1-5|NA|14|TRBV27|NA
TGTGCCAGCAGTCTCCGTCAGTTAGCTCAGCCCCAGCATTTT
CASSLRQLAQPQHF
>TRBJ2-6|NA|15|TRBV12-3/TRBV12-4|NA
TGTGCCAGCAGATTGACGGGGTCTGGGGCCAACGTCCTGACTTTC
CASRLTGSGANVLTF
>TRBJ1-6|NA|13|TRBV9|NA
TGTGCCAGCAGCGTAGTGGGGGGTTCACCCCTCCACTTT
CASSVVGGSPLHF
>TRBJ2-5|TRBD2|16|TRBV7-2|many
TGTGCCAGCAGCCCCAGGACTAGCGGGCACCAAGAGACCCAGTACTTC
CASSPRTSGHQETQYF
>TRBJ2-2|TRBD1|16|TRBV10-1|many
TGCGCCAGCAGTGCTACGGGACAGGGAGGGACCGGGGAGCTGTTTTTT
CASSATGQGGTGELFF
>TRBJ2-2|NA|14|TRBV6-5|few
TGTGCCAGCACCAGAGGAGGGAACACCGGGGAGCTGTTTTTT
CASTRGGNTGELFF
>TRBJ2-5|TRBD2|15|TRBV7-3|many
TGTGCCAGCAGCTTTGGACTAGCGGACCAAGAGACCCAGTACTTC
CASSFGLADQETQYF
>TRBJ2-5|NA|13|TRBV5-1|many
TGCGCCAGCAGCCAAAGGGGGGGAGAGACCCAGTACTTC
CASSQRGGETQYF
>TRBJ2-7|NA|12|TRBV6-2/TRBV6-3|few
TGTGCCAGCAGCTCGGGGGCGGGCGAGCAGTACTTC
CASSSGAGEQYF
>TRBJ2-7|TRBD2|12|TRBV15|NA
TGTGCCCGCCGGGGGGTCTCCTACGAGCAGTACTTC
CARRGVSYEQYF
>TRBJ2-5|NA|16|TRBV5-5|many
TGTGCCAGCAGCTTGAGGGGGGGCCCAATGCAAGAGACCCAGTACTTC
CASSLRGGPMQETQYF
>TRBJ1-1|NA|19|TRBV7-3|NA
TGTGCCAGCAGCTTAAATCCTAGCGGGAGTGTCGGCGGGGAGCTGTCAGCTTTCTTT
CASSLNPSGSVGGELSAFF
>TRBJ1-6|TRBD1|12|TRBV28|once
TGTGCCAGCAGTACAGGGGTCTCACCCCTCCACTTT
CASSTGVSPLHF
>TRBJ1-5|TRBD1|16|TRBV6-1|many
TGTGCCAGCAGTGAAGGAGTGGACAGGGCCTTCGAGCCCCAGCATTTT
CASSEGVDRAFEPQHF
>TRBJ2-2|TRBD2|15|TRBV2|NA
TGTGCCAGCAGTGAAGCGGGAGGGGTCACCGGGGAGCTGTTTTTT
CASSEAGGVTGELFF
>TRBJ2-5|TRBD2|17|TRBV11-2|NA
TGTGCCAGCAGCTTTTTGGGACTAGGGAAATTGCAAGAGACCCAGTACTTC
CASSFLGLGKLQETQYF